One sample yielded the 14 T cell receptor beta chains listed below, sequenced in a study of cytomegalovirus exposure and HLA in healthy donors. Use of 60 Vbeta and 13 Jbeta primers characterized the PCR. The method was immunoSEQ multiplex PCR; TCRdb's version includes in-frame clones alone and lacks a portion of them. The table counts about 140,000 clones; 2.2% lies in the top ten. What was sequenced was PBMCs. These receptors were obtained from a woman under 30 in good health and CMV-seronegative.

The chain couples TRBV10-2 to TRBJ2-1, with TRBD2 as a possible D gene (6 bases). Trimming stripped 4 bases from V and 12 bases from J, with 13 bases between. This CDR3 has 12 residues. CDR1 is WSHSY and CDR2 is SAAADI in the germline V gene. For the CDR3, the DNA is TGCGCCAGCAGTGCGATCGGGAGCTGGCAGTTCTTC. Its translation is CASSAIGSWQFF.

V is TRBV19 and J is TRBJ1-2; tentative D call: TRBD1 (5 bases). Trimming cost V 5 bases and J 7 bases, with 17 bases left between them. CDR3 size: 14 residues. Germline CDR1 LNHDA, CDR2 SQIVND (reference sequence). The CDR3 DNA is TGTGCCAGTAGTTCGGGTAGGGACTTTGCTGGCTACACCTTC. Amino acid sequence: CASSSGRDFAGYTF.

The chain carries TRBV5-1 and TRBJ2-7; 7 bases fit TRBD2. The CDR3 totals 14 residues. The junction had 8 bases not matched to a gene; V was cut back by 4 bases and J by 4 bases. The germline gives CDR1 SGHRS, CDR2 YFSETQ. The CDR3 loop is CASSQRLARYEQYF. CDR3 in DNA: TGCGCCAGCAGCCAGAGACTAGCTCGGTACGAGCAGTACTTC.

The CDR3 nucleotides are TGTGCCAGCAGCTTGGATGAGTTTGGGACCCAGTACTTC. This codes for CASSLDEFGTQYF. The chain recombines TRBV5-4 with TRBJ2-5, with D unclear. V lost 0 bases, J lost 7 bases, and 10 bases lay in between. CDR3 size: 13 residues. The germline CDR1 and CDR2 sequences are SGHNT and YYREEE (reference sequence).

Worth noting for this clone: An end of the junction differs from the germline gene, which may be a read error. The V and J genes are TRBV7-7 and TRBJ2-2; tentatively, D is TRBD2 (5 bases). Germline V lookup: CDR1 SSHAT, CDR2 FNYEAQ (reference sequence). There are 17 residues in the CDR3. CDR3 sequence (DNA): TGTGCTAGCAGCCTCACCACCAGGACTCCCGGGATCGGGGAGCTGTTTTTT. Protein: CASSLTTRTPGIGELFF.

The chain has TRBV2 and TRBJ2-1, with 9 bases that match TRBD2. The CDR3 runs 16 residues. Germline-derived CDR1 and CDR2 are SNHLY and FYNNEI. V gave up 6 bases and J gave up 6 bases; unmatched junction bases: 12. CDR3 sequence reads: CASRRLAGDSSNEQFF. The DNA for the CDR3 is TGTGCCAGCAGAAGGTTAGCGGGAGATTCCAGCAATGAGCAGTTCTTC.

The chain combines TRBV7-8 with TRBJ2-4, with 8 bases identical to TRBD2. This CDR3 has 18 residues. Germline lookup yields CDR1 SGHVS and CDR2 FQNEAQ. Unmatched junction bases numbered 12, after V lost 5 bases and J lost 0 bases. The CDR3 sequence: CASSPGIAGPVAKNIQYF. The CDR3 nucleotides are TGTGCCAGCAGCCCCGGAATAGCGGGGCCCGTAGCCAAAAACATTCAGTACTTC.

The V and J genes are TRBV5-1 and TRBJ1-2, with 8 bases identical to TRBD1. Germline CDR1 and CDR2: SGHRS and YFSETQ. The CDR3 covers 14 residues. V shed 4 bases, J shed 8 bases, and the junction held 10 bases outside the gene matches. CDR3 protein: CASSKDREGQGYTF. In DNA, the CDR3 is TGCGCCAGCAGCAAGGACAGGGAAGGGCAAGGCTACACCTTC.

This rearrangement joins TRBV19 to TRBJ1-1; D is unclear. Germline assignment: CDR1 LNHDA and CDR2 SQIVND (reference sequence). The CDR3 spans 16 residues. The V end lost 3 bases, the J end lost 0 bases, and 14 bases lay between the germline ends. Here the CDR3 DNA reads TGTGCCAGTAGTATGGCTGAGGGTATGATGAACACTGAAGCTTTCTTT. This sequence encodes CASSMAEGMMNTEAFF. The full variable domain, in which reference TRBV19 and TRBJ1-1 provide the parts outside the CDR3, is DGGITQSPKYLFRKEGQNVTLSCEQNLNHDAMYWYRQDPGQGLRLIYYSQIVNDFQKGDIAEGYSVSREKKESFPLTVTSAQKNPTAFYLCASSMAEGMMNTEAFFGQGTRLTVV.

This chain uses TRBV5-6 with TRBJ1-3, with D unresolved. V was shortened by 2 bases and J by 1 base, with 7 bases between the two germline ends. The CDR3 contains 14 residues. Germline assignment: CDR1 SGHDT and CDR2 YYEEEE. CDR3 coding DNA: TGTGCCAGCAGCTTCCTTGAGTCTGGAAACACCATATATTTT. This codes for CASSFLESGNTIYF.

The chain is built from TRBV9 and TRBJ2-3; 7 bases match TRBD2. J was trimmed by 3 bases and V by 3 bases; bases with no gene match: 4. Germline CDR1 SGDLS, CDR2 YYNGEE. This CDR3 contains 14 residues. The CDR3 coding sequence is TGTGCCAGCAGCGCGGGGGGTTGGACAGATACGCAGTATTTT. Its translation: CASSAGGWTDTQYF. The full variable domain, completed using reference TRBV9 and TRBJ2-3, is DSGVTQTPKHLITATGQRVTLRCSPRSGDLSVYWYQQSLDQGLQFLIQYYNGEERAKGNILERFSAQQFPDLHSELNLSSLELGDSALYFCASSAGGWTDTQYFGPGTRLTVL.

The chain has TRBV9 and TRBJ2-1; 9 positions match TRBD2. The CDR3 has 17 amino acids. The J segment lost 0 bases and the V segment lost 3 bases, leaving 7 bases of the junction unmatched. Looked up from germline, CDR1 is SGDLS and CDR2 is YYNGEE. The CDR3 nucleotides read TGTGCCAGCAGCGGCGGGACTAGCCTGAGCTCCTACAATGAGCAGTTCTTC. It is translated as CASSGGTSLSSYNEQFF.

V and J are TRBV5-8 and TRBJ1-5; 8 bases match TRBD1. The junction had 6 bases not matched to a gene; V was cut back by 2 bases and J by 5 bases. The CDR3 consists of 15 residues. Germline CDR1 reads SGHTS; CDR2 reads YDEGEE. The chain's CDR3 is CASSFDRGGDQPQHF. DNA for the CDR3: TGTGCCAGCAGCTTTGACAGGGGAGGTGATCAGCCCCAGCATTTT.

The V and J genes are TRBV7-2 and TRBJ1-1, with 7 bases matching TRBD1. The CDR3 sequence is 14 residues long. V dropped 5 bases and J dropped 7; count of bases not matched to a gene: 10. Germline V gives CDR1 SGHTA, CDR2 FQGNSA. CDR3 sequence: CASSPLRGRVEAFF. CDR3 DNA sequence: TGTGCCAGCAGCCCGCTTAGGGGGCGGGTTGAAGCTTTCTTT.